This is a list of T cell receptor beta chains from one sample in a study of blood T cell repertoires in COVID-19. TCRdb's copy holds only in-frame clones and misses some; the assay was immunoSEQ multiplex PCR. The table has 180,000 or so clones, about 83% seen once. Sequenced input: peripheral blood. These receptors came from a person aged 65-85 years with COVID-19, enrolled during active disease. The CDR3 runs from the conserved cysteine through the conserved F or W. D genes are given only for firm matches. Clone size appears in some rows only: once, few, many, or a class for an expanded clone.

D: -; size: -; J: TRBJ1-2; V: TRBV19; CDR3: CASSIGRDTYGYTF; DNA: TGTGCCAGTAGTATAGGACGGGACACCTATGGCTACACCTTC
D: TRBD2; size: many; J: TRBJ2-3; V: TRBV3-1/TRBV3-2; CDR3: CASSQEGLTSGGTDTDTQYF; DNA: TGTGCCAGCAGCCAAGAAGGTTTGACTAGCGGGGGAACCGACACAGATACGCAGTATTTT
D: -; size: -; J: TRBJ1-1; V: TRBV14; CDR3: CASSQLTVTEAFF; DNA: TGTGCCAGCAGCCAATTGACAGTGACTGAAGCTTTCTTT
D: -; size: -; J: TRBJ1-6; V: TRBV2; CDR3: CASTGGGSPLHF; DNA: TGTGCCAGCACGGGGGGTGGTTCACCCCTCCACTTT
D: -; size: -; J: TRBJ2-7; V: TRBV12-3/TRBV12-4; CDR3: CASSTGKGYEQYF; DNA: TGTGCCAGCAGTACAGGAAAGGGCTACGAGCAGTACTTC
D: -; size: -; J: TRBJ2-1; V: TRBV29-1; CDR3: CSVDVFSGERFF; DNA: TGCAGCGTTGACGTTTTTAGCGGAGAGAGGTTCTTC
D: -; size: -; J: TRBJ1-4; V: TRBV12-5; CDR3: CARDRGKTVFATNEKLFF; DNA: TGTGCTAGGGACCGGGGGAAGACAGTCTTTGCAACTAATGAAAAACTGTTTTTT
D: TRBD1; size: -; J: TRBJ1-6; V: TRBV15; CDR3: CATSGGAGGNSPLHF; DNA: TGTGCCACCAGCGGGGGAGCAGGGGGTAATTCACCCCTCCACTTT
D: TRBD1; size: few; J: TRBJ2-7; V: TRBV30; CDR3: CAWRLDRAYEQYF; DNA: TGTGCCTGGAGGCTGGACAGGGCCTACGAGCAGTACTTC
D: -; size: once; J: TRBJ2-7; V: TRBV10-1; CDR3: CASSTRGAWWEQYF; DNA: TGCGCCAGCAGCACCCGGGGAGCCTGGTGGGAGCAGTACTTC
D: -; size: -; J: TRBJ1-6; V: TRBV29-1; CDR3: CSVGVEFDNSPLHF; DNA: TGCAGCGTTGGAGTCGAGTTCGATAATTCACCCCTCCACTTT
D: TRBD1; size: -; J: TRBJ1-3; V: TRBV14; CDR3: CASSQGTGHGNTIYF; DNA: TGTGCCAGCAGCCAAGGGACAGGGCATGGAAACACCATATATTTT
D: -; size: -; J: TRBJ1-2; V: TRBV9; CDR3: CASSVDRGDGYTF; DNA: TGTGCCAGCAGCGTAGATCGCGGCGATGGCTACACCTTC
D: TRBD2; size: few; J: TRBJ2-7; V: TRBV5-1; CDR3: CASSTSGGGTYEQYF; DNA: TGCGCCAGCAGCACCTCTGGGGGGGGGACCTACGAGCAGTACTTC
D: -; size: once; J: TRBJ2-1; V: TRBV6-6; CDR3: CASSFDNVGGGDEQFF; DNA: TGTGCCAGCAGTTTCGACAATGTAGGAGGGGGCGATGAGCAGTTCTTC
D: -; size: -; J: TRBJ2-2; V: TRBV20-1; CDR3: CSADRTGELFF; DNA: TGCAGTGCTGACAGGACCGGGGAGCTGTTTTTT
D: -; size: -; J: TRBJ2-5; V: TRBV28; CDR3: CASSLSETQYF; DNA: TGTGCCAGCAGTTTATCGGAGACCCAGTACTTC
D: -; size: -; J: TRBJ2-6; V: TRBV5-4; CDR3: CASSLILSGANVLTF; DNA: TGTGCCAGCAGCTTGATCCTCTCTGGGGCCAACGTCCTGACTTTC
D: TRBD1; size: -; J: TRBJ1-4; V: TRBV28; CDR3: CASSPGQGAEKLFF; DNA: TGTGCCAGCAGTCCTGGACAGGGTGCGGAAAAACTGTTTTTT
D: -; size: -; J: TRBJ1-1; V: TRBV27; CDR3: CASSLWAGMSEAFF; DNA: TGTGCCAGCAGTTTATGGGCAGGAATGTCTGAAGCTTTCTTT
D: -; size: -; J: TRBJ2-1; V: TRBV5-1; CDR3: CASGPTEDNEQFF; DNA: TGCGCCAGCGGTCCGACAGAGGACAATGAGCAGTTCTTC
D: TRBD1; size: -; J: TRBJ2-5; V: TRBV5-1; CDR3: CASSTTGMETQYF; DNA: TGCGCCAGCAGCACGACAGGGATGGAGACCCAGTACTTC